Below are 14 T cell receptor beta chains sequenced from a single sample in a study of blood T cell repertoires in COVID-19. The assay was immunoSEQ multiplex PCR, and TCRdb's table has in-frame clones only and misses some. The data contain about 280,000 clones, 86% of them singletons. The source material was peripheral blood. The receptors shown here come from a man aged 40-49 years with active or convalescent COVID-19.

This chain links TRBV28 with TRBJ1-2; D gene uncertain. CDR3 size: 14 residues. The germline gives CDR1 MDHEN, CDR2 SYDVKM. The V end lost 7 bases, the J end lost 0 bases, and 12 bases lay between the germline ends. The CDR3 DNA follows: TGTGCCAGCAAACCCACCCGAGCTAACTATGGCTACACCTTC. Its protein is CASKPTRANYGYTF.

J is TRBJ2-7 and V is TRBV19; 7 nucleotides line up with TRBD1. Germline CDR1 is LNHDA and CDR2 is SQIVND (reference sequence). The V gene end was trimmed by 3 bases and the J gene end by 4 bases; junction bases not matched to a gene: 6. The CDR3 extends over 14 amino acids. The CDR3 is CASSIDRVTYEQYF. DNA of the CDR3: TGTGCCAGTAGTATTGACAGGGTAACTTACGAGCAGTACTTC.

The gene calls are TRBV11-2 and TRBJ2-7; D gene ambiguous. Germline assignment: CDR1 SGHAT and CDR2 FQNNGV. This CDR3 spans 14 amino acids. Trimming removed 5 bases from V and 3 bases from J, with 14 bases in between. The CDR3 nucleotides read TGTGCCAGCAGCACCATAGTCGCAATCTACGAGCAGTACTTC. Protein: CASSTIVAIYEQYF. The whole variable domain, remainder taken from reference TRBV11-2 and TRBJ2-7, is EAGVAQSPRYKIIEKRQSVAFWCNPISGHATLYWYQQILGQGPKLLIQFQNNGVVDDSQLPKDRFSAERLKGVDSTLKIQPAKLEDSAVYLCASSTIVAIYEQYFGPGTRLTVT.

DNA for the CDR3: TGTGCCAGCAGTGGCGGTAGGGCAGGGCTGACTGGGGCCAACGTCCTGACTTTC. Translating it yields CASSGGRAGLTGANVLTF. V gene TRBV28 combines with J gene TRBJ2-6; D may be TRBD1 (5 bases). Germline V gene sequence: CDR1 MDHEN, CDR2 SYDVKM. V lost 5 bases to trimming and J lost 2 bases, with 19 bases between them. This CDR3 is built from 18 residues. Using reference TRBV28 and TRBJ2-6 for the parts outside the CDR3, the full variable domain is DVKVTQSSRYLVKRTGEKVFLECVQDMDHENMFWYRQDPGLGLRLIYFSYDVKMKEKGDIPEGYSVSREKKERFSLILESASTNQTSMYLCASSGGRAGLTGANVLTFGAGSRLTVL.

This clone was observed once. The genes are TRBV7-6 and TRBJ2-3; D call uncertain. Germline CDR1 SGHVS, CDR2 FNYEAQ. V was clipped by 1 base and J by 1 base, with 3 bases between them. The CDR3 contains 13 residues. In nucleotides, the CDR3 is TGTGCCAGCAGCTTAGGCGGCACAGATACGCAGTATTTT. The encoded protein is CASSLGGTDTQYF.

J is TRBJ2-2 and V is TRBV7-7; D unresolved. Per germline, CDR1 SSHAT and CDR2 FNYEAQ (reference sequence). The CDR3 is 12 amino acids. The V gene lost 8 bases and the J gene lost 5 bases, with 9 bases spanning the gap. The CDR3 DNA reads as TGTGCCAGCGCTCCAGAAACCGGGGAGCTGTTTTTT. This translates into CASAPETGELFF. Full variable domain (outside the CDR3, taken from reference TRBV7-7 and TRBJ2-2): GAGVSQSPRYKVTKRGQDVTLRCDPISSHATLYWYQQALGQGPEFLTYFNYEAQPDKSGLPSDRFSAERPEGSISTLTIQRTEQRDSAMYRCASAPETGELFFGEGSRLTVL.

V gene TRBV10-2 combines with J gene TRBJ1-2; TRBD1 might be the D (6 bases). The germline V and J ends were trimmed by 4 bases and 8 bases, with 23 bases remaining between them. Germline-derived CDR1 and CDR2 are WSHSY and SAAADI. This CDR3 has 16 amino acids. CDR3: CASSAHRQAELGGYTF. The CDR3 region has the DNA TGCGCCAGCAGTGCCCACAGACAGGCCGAACTGGGGGGCTACACCTTC.

This clone was counted only a few times. The chain is built from TRBV19 and TRBJ2-3; the D is unclear. The CDR3 extends over 15 amino acids. V was pared by 4 bases and J by 0 bases, with 11 bases between. CDR1 LNHDA and CDR2 SQIVND come from the germline V gene (reference sequence). The DNA of the CDR3 is TGTGCCAGTAGTACGAACGTCCTAAGCACAGATACGCAGTATTTT. Amino acids: CASSTNVLSTDTQYF.

This clone was detected only once. The chain uses TRBV5-1 and TRBJ2-7, with TRBD2 identical over 11 bases. Trimming cost V 3 bases and J 3 bases; bases outside gene matches: 8. Germline loops: CDR1 SGHRS, CDR2 YFSETQ. The CDR3 extends over 16 amino acids. The CDR3 DNA follows: TGCGCCAGCAGCTCGCGACTAGCGGGATATATCTACGAGCAGTACTTC. This encodes CASSSRLAGYIYEQYF.

This rearrangement joins TRBV5-4 to TRBJ1-2; a weak D match, TRBD1 (5 bases). V shed 3 bases and J shed 3 bases, with 12 bases lying between them. The length of the CDR3 is 14 residues. In germline, CDR1 is SGHNT, CDR2 YYREEE (reference sequence). CDR3 amino acids: CASSSTENYYGYTF. The CDR3 nucleotides are TGTGCCAGCAGCTCGACAGAAAATTACTATGGCTACACCTTC. Full variable domain (remainder filled in from reference TRBV5-4 and TRBJ1-2): ETGVTQSPTHLIKTRGQQVTLRCSSQSGHNTVSWYQQALGQGPQFIFQYYREEENGRGNFPPRFSGLQFPNYSSELNVNALELDDSALYLCASSSTENYYGYTFGSGTRLTVV.

The chain combines TRBV3-1 (or the pseudogene TRBV3-2) with TRBJ1-2, with D unresolved. Germline V gives CDR1 LGHDT, CDR2 YNNKEL (reference sequence). CDR3 length equals 13 residues. Deletions cut 4 bases from V and 2 bases from J, with 8 bases between. CDR3: CASSRRGNYGYTF. In DNA, the CDR3 is TGTGCCAGCAGCCGCAGAGGGAACTATGGCTACACCTTC.

As concerns this clone: This may stem from a read error, because a much larger clone lies one nucleotide away. Other nucleotide sequences from this sample produce the same CDR3. The chain combines TRBV5-1 with TRBJ2-5; TRBD2 aligns across 10 bases. The J segment lost 4 bases and the V segment lost 0 bases, leaving 0 bases of the junction unmatched. This CDR3 is built from 14 residues. Per the germline V gene, CDR1 is SGHRS and CDR2 is YFSETQ. CDR3 sequence (DNA): TGCGCCAGCAGCTTGGCTAGCGGGAGAGAGACCCAGTACTTC. It codes for CASSLASGRETQYF.

V usage is TRBV5-4 and J usage is TRBJ2-1, with 14 bases aligning to TRBD2. V gave up 0 bases and J gave up 10 bases; unmatched junction bases: 6. The CDR3 is made up of 16 amino acids. Per the germline V gene, CDR1 is SGHNT and CDR2 is YYREEE (reference sequence). CDR3 sequence reads: CASSLGTSGRQKEQFF. CDR3 coding DNA: TGTGCCAGCAGCTTGGGGACTAGCGGGAGGCAAAAGGAGCAGTTCTTC.

The chain employs TRBV12-5 and TRBJ1-2, with D hard to call. Germline-derived CDR1 and CDR2 are LGHNT and FRNRAP. The V and J ends lost 7 bases and 1 base respectively, with 10 bases between them. This CDR3 has 13 residues. The CDR3 DNA is TGTGCTAGTGCCCCGACGGGTAACTATGGCTACACCTTC. Translation: CASAPTGNYGYTF.